The 6 T cell receptor beta chains presented below share a single source sample, sequenced in a study of T cells in Graves' hyperthyroidism and ophthalmopathy. It was RNA transcripts that yielded the amplified TCR beta CDR3 regions. Researchers ran a first-round RT-PCR on the TCR CDR3 using the HTBI primer set. TCRdb fed the multiplex PCR reads into MiXCR, producing one record per CDR3 protein. There are approximately 610,000 distinct CDR3 sequences in the sample; approximately 14% occur only once, and about 4.5% lies in the top ten. The sequenced sample was blood. These receptors all come from a woman aged 35 to 49 with Graves' ophthalmopathy.

This clonotype was counted many times. The gene calls are TRBV2 and TRBJ1-5, with TRBD1 identical over 7 bases. Looked up from germline, CDR1 is SNHLY and CDR2 is FYNNEI. Unmatched junction bases numbered 9, after V lost 11 bases and J lost 5 bases. CDR3 length: 13 amino acids. Here the CDR3 reads CAWNRGEDQPQHF. The CDR3 region has the DNA TGTGCCTGGAACAGGGGAGAGGATCAGCCCCAGCATTTT. Variable domain in full (rest from reference TRBV2 and TRBJ1-5): EPEVTQTPSHQVTQMGQEVILRCVPISNHLYFYWYRQILGQKVEFLVSFYNNEISEKSEIFDDQFSVERPDGSNFTLKIRSTKLEDSAMYFCAWNRGEDQPQHFGDGTRLSIL.

The sample holds one count of this clonotype. This sequence joins TRBV12-3 or TRBV12-4 and TRBJ1-2; D is ambiguous. The CDR3 has 14 residues. The V end lost 3 bases, the J end lost 2 bases, and 10 bases lay between the germline ends. The CDR3 bases are TGTGCCAGCAGTTTCAATAGGCCCAACTATGGCTACACCTTC. Its translation: CASSFNRPNYGYTF.

This clonotype was observed at least ten times. V is TRBV6-2 or TRBV6-3 and J is TRBJ2-7; unclear D gene. Trimming left V 7 bases short and J 0 bases short, with 13 bases between. This CDR3 is 14 amino acids long. The germline CDR1 and CDR2 sequences are MNHEY and SVGEGT. This chain's CDR3 is CASKLGLSSYEQYF. The CDR3 DNA sequence: TGTGCCAGCAAGCTAGGGTTGAGCTCCTACGAGCAGTACTTC.

In this sample, this clonotype turned up many times. The V call is TRBV5-4, the J call TRBJ1-2; D call uncertain. CDR1 is SGHNT and CDR2 is YYREEE in the germline V gene (reference sequence). V was clipped by 0 bases and J by 5 bases, with 8 bases between them. The CDR3 covers 13 residues. CDR3 nucleotides: TGTGCCAGCAGCTTGGGGGCGACATATGGCTACACCTTC. Its translation: CASSLGATYGYTF.

J is TRBJ1-1 and V is TRBV7-9; no firm D call. V was trimmed by 2 bases and J by 10 bases, leaving 11 bases between them. The CDR3 length is 12 residues. CDR1 and CDR2 (germline): SEHNR, FQNEAQ (reference sequence). CDR3 DNA: TGTGCCAGCAGCTTAAACTCAGAAAGAGCTTTCTTT. Protein: CASSLNSERAFF.

This clonotype was recorded many times. The rearrangement uses TRBV10-3 and TRBJ2-2; the D gene is possibly TRBD1 (5 bases). The CDR3 has 16 amino acids. Trimming stripped 2 bases from V and 3 bases from J, with 13 bases between. Germline V CDR1 and CDR2: ENHRY, SYGVKD. In DNA, the CDR3 is TGTGCCATCAGTGAGAGGGGCGCTGGGGACACCGGGGAGCTGTTTTTT. Translating gives CAISERGAGDTGELFF.